In this sample, the clone carrying this T cell receptor (beta chain) turned up many times. These data originate in a study of T cells in Graves' hyperthyroidism and ophthalmopathy. Amplified TCR beta CDR3 regions came from RNA transcripts. HTBI primers were the set used in a first-round RT-PCR of the TCR CDR3. TCRdb recomputed calls from the multiplex PCR reads with MiXCR, one row per CDR3 protein. The repertoire holds roughly 290,000 distinct CDR3 sequences, with roughly an eighth as singletons. Looked up from germline, CDR1 is MNHNS and CDR2 is SASEGT. The CDR3 spans 15 residues. The trim removed 5 bases at V and 6 bases at J, leaving 10 bases unmatched. Uncontrolled infection, other autoimmune disease, pregnancy or lactation led to exclusion.

The chain recombines TRBV6-1 with TRBJ2-7; 10 bases line up with TRBD1. Sequenced: blood. This TCR was sampled from a woman between 40 and 55 years old with Graves' hyperthyroidism. The CDR3 sequence is CASSPPGTGEGEQYF. The CDR3 bases are TGTGCCAGCAGTCCTCCGGGGACAGGGGAGGGCGAGCAGTACTTC.